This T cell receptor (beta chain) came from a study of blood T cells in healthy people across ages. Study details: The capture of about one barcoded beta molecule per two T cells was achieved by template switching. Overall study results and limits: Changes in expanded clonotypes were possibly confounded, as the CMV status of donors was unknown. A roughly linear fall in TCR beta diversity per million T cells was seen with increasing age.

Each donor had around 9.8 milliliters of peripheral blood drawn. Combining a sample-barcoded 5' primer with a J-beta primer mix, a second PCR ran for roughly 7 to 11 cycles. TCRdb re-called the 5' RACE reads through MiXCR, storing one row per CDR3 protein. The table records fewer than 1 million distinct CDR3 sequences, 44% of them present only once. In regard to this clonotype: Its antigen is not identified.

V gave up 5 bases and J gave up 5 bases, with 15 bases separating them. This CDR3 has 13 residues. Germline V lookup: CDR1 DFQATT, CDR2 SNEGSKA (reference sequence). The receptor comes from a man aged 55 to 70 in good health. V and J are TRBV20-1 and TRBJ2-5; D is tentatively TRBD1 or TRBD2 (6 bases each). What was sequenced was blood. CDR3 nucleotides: TGCAGTGCTCTGTTCGGGGGCGGGGAGACCCAGTACTTC. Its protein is CSALFGGGETQYF.